This TCR beta chain was identified during a study of T cells expressing NK-cell markers. With the 5' RACE reads reprocessed, TCRdb shows one record per CDR3 protein and no DNA. The table lists about 390,000 distinct CDR3 sequences. The CDR3 has 15 residues. CDR1 is DFQATT, CDR2 SNEGSKA, per germline (reference sequence). The chain has TRBV20-1 and TRBJ2-7; the TRBD1 assignment by TCRdb is unverifiable without DNA. Source material: blood T cells: a sorted CD56 or NKG2C T cell subset, CD4+ or CD8+ T cells, or bulk PBMC T cells (not recorded which). This TCR was sampled from a woman aged 45-65 years in good health. This CDR3 is CSARDVRDSNYEQYF.